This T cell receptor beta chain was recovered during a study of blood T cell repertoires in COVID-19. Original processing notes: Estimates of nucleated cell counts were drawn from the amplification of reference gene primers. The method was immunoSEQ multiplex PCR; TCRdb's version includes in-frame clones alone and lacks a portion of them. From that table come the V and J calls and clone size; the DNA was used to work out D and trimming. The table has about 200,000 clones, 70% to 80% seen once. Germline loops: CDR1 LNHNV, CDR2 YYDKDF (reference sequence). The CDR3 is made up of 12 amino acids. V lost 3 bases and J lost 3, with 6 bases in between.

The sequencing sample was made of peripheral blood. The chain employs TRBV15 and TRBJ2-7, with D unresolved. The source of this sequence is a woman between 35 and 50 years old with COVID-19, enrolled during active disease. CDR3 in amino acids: CATSSGHYEQYF. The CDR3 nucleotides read TGTGCCACCAGCAGTGGCCACTACGAGCAGTACTTC.